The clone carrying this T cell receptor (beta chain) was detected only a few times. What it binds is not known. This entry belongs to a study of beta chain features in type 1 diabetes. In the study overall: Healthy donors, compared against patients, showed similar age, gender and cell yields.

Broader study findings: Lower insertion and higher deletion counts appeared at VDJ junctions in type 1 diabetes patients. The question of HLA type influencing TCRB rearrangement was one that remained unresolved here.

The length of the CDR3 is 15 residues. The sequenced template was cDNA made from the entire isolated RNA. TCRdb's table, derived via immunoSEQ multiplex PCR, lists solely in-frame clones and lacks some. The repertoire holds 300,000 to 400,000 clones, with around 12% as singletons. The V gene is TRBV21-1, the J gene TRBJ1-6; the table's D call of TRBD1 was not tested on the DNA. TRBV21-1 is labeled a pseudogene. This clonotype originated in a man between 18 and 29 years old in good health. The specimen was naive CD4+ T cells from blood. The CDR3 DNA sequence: TGTGCCAGCAGCAAAAAGGGGGATCCAAATTCACCCCTCCACTTT. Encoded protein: CASSKKGDPNSPLHF.